This T cell receptor (beta chain) was recorded in a study of T cells after yellow fever vaccination. TCRdb fed the 5' RACE reads into MiXCR, producing one record per CDR3 protein. The sample lists hundreds of thousands of distinct CDR3 sequences; roughly 17% were seen once. Germline CDR1 SGDLS, CDR2 YYNGEE. V was trimmed by 0 bases and J by 4 bases, leaving 20 bases between them. This CDR3 is 19 amino acids long. Sequencing used PBMCs, obtained 5 days after the first yellow fever vaccination. The receptor was isolated from a man aged 18 to 30 who received the YFV17D yellow fever vaccine. The rearrangement links TRBV9 to TRBJ1-6; tentative D call: TRBD1 (5 bases). CDR3 DNA: TGTGCCAGCAGCGTAGGTCCGGGTTCGGGGGGTCAATATAATTCACCCCTCCACTTT. Protein: CASSVGPGSGGQYNSPLHF. The full variable domain, with the rest looked up from reference TRBV9 and TRBJ1-6, is DSGVTQTPKHLITATGQRVTLRCSPRSGDLSVYWYQQSLDQGLQFLIQYYNGEERAKGNILERFSAQQFPDLHSELNLSSLELGDSALYFCASSVGPGSGGQYNSPLHFGNGTRLTVT.